This section outlines one T cell receptor (beta chain) sequence together with its context. Trimming at V came to 6 bases and at J to 1 base, leaving 8 bases not matched to a gene. Germline V gene lookup returns CDR1 MNHEY and CDR2 SMNVEV (reference sequence). CDR3 length equals 15 residues. This record comes from a study of blood T cell repertoires in COVID-19. Study overall: Whether acute or convalescent, the COVID-19 samples came from the United States, Italy and Spain.

In the study's own analysis: It was from reference gene primer amplification that nucleated cell counts were estimated. The assay was immunoSEQ multiplex PCR, and TCRdb's table has in-frame clones only and misses some. V, J and clone size derive from that table, while D and trimming were established from the DNA sequence. This table has around 250,000 clones, more than 80% appearing once. The sample taken for sequencing was peripheral blood. The clonotype was recovered from a woman in her twenties or thirties with active or convalescent COVID-19. The J gene is TRBJ2-7, the V gene TRBV27; TRBD2 matches at 8 bases. CDR3 residues: CASSLIGGGSYEQYF. Written as DNA, the CDR3 is TGTGCCAGCAGCCTCATCGGGGGGGGATCCTACGAGCAGTACTTC.